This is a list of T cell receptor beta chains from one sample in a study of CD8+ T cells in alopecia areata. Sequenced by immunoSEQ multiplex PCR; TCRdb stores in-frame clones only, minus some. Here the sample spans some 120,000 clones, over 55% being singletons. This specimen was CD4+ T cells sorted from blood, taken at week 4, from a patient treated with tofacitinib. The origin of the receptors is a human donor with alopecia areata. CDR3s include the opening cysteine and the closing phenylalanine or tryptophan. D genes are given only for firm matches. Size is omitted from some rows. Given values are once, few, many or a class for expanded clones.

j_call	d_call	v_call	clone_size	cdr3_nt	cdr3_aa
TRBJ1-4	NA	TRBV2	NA	TGTGCCAGCGGGTACACAGGAGATGAAAAACTGTTTTTT	CASGYTGDEKLFF
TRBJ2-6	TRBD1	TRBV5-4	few	TGTGCCAGCAGCTCCTCGGACAGGGGGCAAGGGGCCAACGTCCTGACTTTC	CASSSSDRGQGANVLTF
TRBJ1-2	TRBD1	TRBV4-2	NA	TGTGCCAGCAGACGAGTTATAGGGGACAGGATCTATGGCTACACCTTC	CASRRVIGDRIYGYTF
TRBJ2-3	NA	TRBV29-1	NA	TGCAGCGTTATCTGGCGGAGGGTCACAGATACGCAGTATTTT	CSVIWRRVTDTQYF
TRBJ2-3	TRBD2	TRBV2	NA	TGTGCCAGCAGCCCGGGACTAGCGGGGAGCACAGATACGCAGTATTTT	CASSPGLAGSTDTQYF
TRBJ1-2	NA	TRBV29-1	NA	TGCAGCGTCCCGCGGGGGAACTATGGCTACACCTTC	CSVPRGNYGYTF
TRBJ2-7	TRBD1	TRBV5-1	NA	TGCGCCAGCAGCGGACAGGGTTGGAATCACGAGCAGTACTTC	CASSGQGWNHEQYF
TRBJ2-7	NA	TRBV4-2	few	TGTGCCAGCAGCCCGAAAGAAGGAGGGCTCCACGAGCAGTACTTC	CASSPKEGGLHEQYF
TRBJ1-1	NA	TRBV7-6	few	TGTGCCAGCAGCTTGGGACGTTCCATGAACACTGAAGCTTTCTTT	CASSLGRSMNTEAFF
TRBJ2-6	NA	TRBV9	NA	TGTGCCAGCAGCGTAGCGTCAGGGGGGGCCAACGTCCTGACTTTC	CASSVASGGANVLTF
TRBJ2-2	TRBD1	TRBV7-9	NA	TGTGCCAGCAGCGGATCGACAGGGGTGGCCGGGGAGCTGTTTTTT	CASSGSTGVAGELFF
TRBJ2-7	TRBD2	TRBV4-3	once	TGCGCCAGCAGCCAAGATCGGGGCGGGAGATCCTACGAGCAGTACTTC	CASSQDRGGRSYEQYF
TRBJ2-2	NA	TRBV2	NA	TGTGCCAGCAGTGAAGTCAGTAACACCGGGGAGCTGTTTTTT	CASSEVSNTGELFF
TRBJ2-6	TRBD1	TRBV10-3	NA	TGTGCCATCAGAGCTACAGGGGTTGGGGCCAACGTCCTGACTTTC	CAIRATGVGANVLTF
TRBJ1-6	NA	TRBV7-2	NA	TGTGCCAGCAGGTGGGGGACTTATAATTCACCCCTCCACTTT	CASRWGTYNSPLHF
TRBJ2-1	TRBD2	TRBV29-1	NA	TGCAGCGTTGTGGTAGCGGGGGGGATTAATGAGCAGTTCTTC	CSVVVAGGINEQFF
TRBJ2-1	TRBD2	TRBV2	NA	TGTGCCAGCAGTGAACTTGGACTAGGGTCCCAATCGGAGCAGTTCTTC	CASSELGLGSQSEQFF
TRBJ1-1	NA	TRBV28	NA	TGTGCCAGCACCCTCGGGGTCGTTGAAACTGAAGCTTTCTTT	CASTLGVVETEAFF